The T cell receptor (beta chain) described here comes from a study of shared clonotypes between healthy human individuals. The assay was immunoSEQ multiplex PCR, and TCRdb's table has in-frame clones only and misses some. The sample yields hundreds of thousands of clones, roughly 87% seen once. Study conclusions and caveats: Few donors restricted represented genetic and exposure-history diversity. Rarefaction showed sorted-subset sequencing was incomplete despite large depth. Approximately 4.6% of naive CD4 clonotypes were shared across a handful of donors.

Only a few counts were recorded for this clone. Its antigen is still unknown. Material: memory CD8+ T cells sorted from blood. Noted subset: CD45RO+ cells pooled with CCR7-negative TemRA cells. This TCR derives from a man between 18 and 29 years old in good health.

CDR3 nucleotides: TGTGCCAGCATCCCGCGAGGGGGCTATGGCTACACCTTC. This gives the protein CASIPRGGYGYTF. The chain joins TRBV5-6 to TRBJ1-2; the D gene is possibly TRBD1 (6 bases). There are 13 residues in the CDR3. From germline, CDR1 is SGHDT and CDR2 YYEEEE. With 6 bases removed from V and 4 bases from J, the gap between germline ends came to 13 bases.